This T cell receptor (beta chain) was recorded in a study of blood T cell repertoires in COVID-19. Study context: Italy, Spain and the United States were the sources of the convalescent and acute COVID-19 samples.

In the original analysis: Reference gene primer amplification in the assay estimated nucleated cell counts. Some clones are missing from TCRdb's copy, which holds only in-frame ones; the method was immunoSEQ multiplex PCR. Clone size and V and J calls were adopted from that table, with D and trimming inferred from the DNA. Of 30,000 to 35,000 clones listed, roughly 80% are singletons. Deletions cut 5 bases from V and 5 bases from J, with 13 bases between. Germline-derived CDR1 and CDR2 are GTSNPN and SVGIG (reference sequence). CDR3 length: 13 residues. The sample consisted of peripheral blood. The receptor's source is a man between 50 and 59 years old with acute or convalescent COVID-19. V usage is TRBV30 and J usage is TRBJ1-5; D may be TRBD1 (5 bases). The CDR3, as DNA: TGTGCCTGGGCCGATGGGGGGGATCAGCCCCAGCATTTT. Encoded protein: CAWADGGDQPQHF.